The clone carrying this T cell receptor beta chain has a count of ten or more. What it binds is not known. This sample is drawn from a study of T cells after yellow fever vaccination. Study conclusions and caveats: There was a possibility that FACS-sorted repertoires contained abundant clonotypes contaminating from the bulk population. In post-booster samples, most primary-vaccination clones reappeared (under 98% CD4, roughly 88% CD8).

Deletions cut 6 bases from V and 5 bases from J, with 4 bases between. The CDR3 totals 10 residues. CDR1 KGHSH and CDR2 LQKENI come from the germline V gene. Conversion of TCR transcripts into cDNA relied on 5'RACE template switching, which added a universal primer site and UMIs. TCRdb passed the 5' RACE reads through MiXCR, listing each CDR3 protein once. Counted here are about 340,000 distinct CDR3 sequences, about an eighth occurring once; the ten biggest clones make up 2.5% to 4%. The chain has TRBV18 and TRBJ2-5; D is unclear. The source material was CD4+ T cells sorted from PBMCs, sampled 15 days after the yellow fever booster vaccination. The sequence came from a man aged 18 to 30 who received the YFV17D yellow fever vaccine. CDR3 DNA sequence: TGTGCCAGCTCTGCGGAGACCCAGTACTTC. It yields the protein CASSAETQYF. Together with reference TRBV18 and TRBJ2-5, the CDR3 gives the full variable domain: NAGVMQNPRHLVRRRGQEARLRCSPMKGHSHVYWYRQLPEEGLKFMVYLQKENIIDESGMPKERFSAEFPKEGPSILRIQQVVRGDSAAYFCASSAETQYFGPGTRLLVL.